The clone carrying this T cell receptor beta chain has a handful of counts. Germline V gene lookup returns CDR1 MNHEY and CDR2 SMNVEV (reference sequence). The CDR3 totals 15 residues. J gave up 4 bases and V 4 bases, and 6 bases lay outside the gene matches. The sample originates from a study of tumor-infiltrating T cells and Merkel cell polyomavirus. The overall study: The study examined CD8+ T cells specific for the Merkel cell polyomavirus KLL epitope.

Every patient's tumor was robustly positive for Merkel cell polyomavirus Large T antigen on immunohistochemistry. The median patient age was 65 (range roughly 50 to 77); all Caucasian. Sequenced by immunoSEQ multiplex PCR; TCRdb stores in-frame clones only, minus some. The sample has more than 20,000 clones, about 85% seen once. The TCR comes from a man aged 45-65 years with Merkel cell carcinoma. The specimen sequenced was lymph node tissue. The V gene is TRBV27, the J gene TRBJ1-5, with 8 bases aligning to TRBD1. In nucleotides, the CDR3 is TGTGCCAGCAGTTCCAGGGGGCAGGGGAATCAGCCCCAGCATTTT. Its protein product is CASSSRGQGNQPQHF.